These T cell receptor beta chains were read from a single sample in a study of regulatory T cells in long-lasting Graves disease. MiXCR, run by TCRdb on the multiplex PCR reads, gives a single entry per CDR3 protein. The table has 400,000 to 550,000 distinct CDR3 sequences, just under 15% seen once. The same sample was also studied in work on T cells in Graves' hyperthyroidism and ophthalmopathy.

The source was peripheral blood mononuclear cells (PBMCs), collected at new diagnosis, from a patient treated with antithyroid drugs. These receptors were obtained from a woman under 40 with Graves disease. Each CDR3 is given with its conserved first and last residue. Fields, in order: clone size, V gene, D gene, J gene, CDR3 protein, CDR3 DNA. D genes are given only for firm matches. Size is omitted from some rows. Given values are once, few, many or a class for expanded clones.

many,TRBV28,.,TRBJ1-1,CASSPPVGENTEAFF,TGTGCCAGCAGTCCGCCCGTAGGTGAGAACACTGAAGCTTTCTTT
.,TRBV10-3,TRBD2,TRBJ2-1,CAISESTGLAGNKQFF,TGTGCCATCAGTGAGTCAACGGGACTAGCGGGTAATAAGCAGTTCTTC
.,TRBV5-1,.,TRBJ2-2,CARETGRDPNTGELFF,TGCGCCAGGGAAACTGGGAGAGACCCCAACACCGGGGAGCTGTTTTTT
.,TRBV19,.,TRBJ1-5,CASSIDLWQVGRRGQPQHF,TGTGCCAGTAGTATAGATCTTTGGCAGGTAGGGAGACGGGGTCAGCCCCAGCATTTT
many,TRBV7-9,.,TRBJ1-2,CASSLVPGELADGYTF,TGTGCCAGCAGCTTAGTCCCAGGGGAGTTGGCGGATGGCTACACCTTC
many,TRBV10-3,.,TRBJ2-3,CAISGKGDTQYF,TGTGCCATCAGTGGGAAGGGAGATACGCAGTATTTT
few,TRBV4-1,TRBD2,TRBJ2-3,CASSRTSGNPDTQYF,TGCGCCAGCAGCCGGACTAGCGGGAATCCAGATACGCAGTATTTT
.,TRBV3-1,TRBD2,TRBJ2-3,CASSQEAGGVSQPTDTQYF,TGTGCCAGCAGCCAAGAGGCTGGGGGGGTTTCCCAACCCACAGATACGCAGTATTTT
many,TRBV7-9,TRBD2,TRBJ2-7,CASSLGDRGGSYHEQYF,TGTGCCAGCAGCTTAGGCGACCGAGGCGGGAGCTACCACGAGCAGTACTTC
.,TRBV19,.,TRBJ2-6,CASSSSSSGANVLTF,TGTGCCAGTAGTTCATCCTCCTCTGGGGCCAACGTCCTGACTTTC
few,TRBV30,.,TRBJ1-5,CAWSVSGGQPQHF,TGTGCCTGGAGTGTCTCGGGAGGTCAGCCCCAGCATTTT
many,TRBV20-1,TRBD1,TRBJ2-5,CSARTGGETQYF,TGCAGTGCTAGGACAGGGGGAGAGACCCAGTACTTC
few,TRBV5-1,.,TRBJ1-1,CASSPGPGNTEAFF,TGCGCCAGCAGCCCCGGACCCGGGAACACTGAAGCTTTCTTT
many,TRBV29-1,.,TRBJ1-1,CSVPSLLYGGTEAFF,TGCAGCGTTCCTTCCCTACTCTATGGGGGCACTGAAGCTTTCTTT
many,TRBV20-1,TRBD2,TRBJ2-1,CSARGLAGVSEQFF,TGCAGTGCTAGAGGACTAGCGGGAGTCAGTGAGCAGTTCTTC
many,TRBV12-3/TRBV12-4,.,TRBJ2-3,CASSTGTSTDTQYF,TGTGCCAGCAGTACCGGGACGAGCACAGATACGCAGTATTTT
.,TRBV20-1,.,TRBJ2-7,CSARDPLGLLQYF,TGCAGTGCTAGAGATCCACTTGGCCTGCTGCAGTACTTC
many,TRBV10-3,TRBD1,TRBJ1-1,CAISLTRQGAGGRTEAFF,TGTGCCATCAGCCTCACGAGACAGGGGGCCGGGGGTCGTACTGAAGCTTTCTTT
many,TRBV3-1,TRBD1,TRBJ2-7,CASSLRDRSSYEQYF,TGTGCCAGCAGTCTCCGGGACAGGTCGTCCTACGAGCAGTACTTC
many,TRBV20-1,.,TRBJ2-1,CSAIGPYNEQFF,TGCAGTGCCATAGGGCCTTACAATGAGCAGTTCTTC
.,TRBV5-1,TRBD2,TRBJ2-1,CASSLGLAVTYNEQFF,TGCGCCAGCAGCTTGGGGCTAGCGGTAACCTACAATGAGCAGTTCTTC
few,TRBV3-1,TRBD2,TRBJ2-3,CASTLSTGGEGDTQYF,TGTGCCAGCACCCTTTCCACGGGGGGAGAGGGAGATACGCAGTATTTT
.,TRBV6-4,TRBD2,TRBJ2-3,CASSDSAGGRDTQYF,TGTGCCAGCAGTGACTCGGCGGGAGGCAGAGATACGCAGTATTTT
many,TRBV11-2,.,TRBJ2-3,CASTSRGLHTTDTQYF,TGTGCCAGCACCTCTCGGGGGCTACATACCACAGATACGCAGTATTTT
.,TRBV5-1,.,TRBJ1-4,CASSLETLNEKLFF,TGCGCCAGCAGCTTGGAGACGCTCAATGAAAAACTGTTTTTT
many,TRBV7-2,.,TRBJ2-7,CASSLVRGEQYF,TGTGCCAGCAGCTTAGTAAGGGGCGAGCAGTACTTC
.,TRBV7-9,.,TRBJ2-7,CASSSRAGEGPYEQYF,TGTGCCAGCAGCTCACGAGCAGGAGAGGGGCCCTACGAGCAGTACTTC
.,TRBV10-3,.,TRBJ1-2,CAITGKTNYGYTF,TGTGCCATCACGGGAAAAACCAACTATGGCTACACCTTC
.,TRBV9,.,TRBJ2-7,CASSVSTDGSYEQYF,TGTGCCAGCAGCGTTAGTACGGACGGCTCCTACGAGCAGTACTTC
many,TRBV12-5,TRBD1,TRBJ2-5,CASQGALGTQYF,TGTGCCTCGCAGGGGGCTTTGGGGACCCAGTACTTC
many,TRBV27,.,TRBJ1-5,CASSPSRLQIGNQPQHF,TGTGCCAGCAGTCCAAGCCGACTACAGATTGGGAATCAGCCCCAGCATTTT
.,TRBV6-1,TRBD1,TRBJ2-7,CASDRGSLIYEQYF,TGTGCCAGCGACAGGGGCTCTTTAATTTACGAGCAGTACTTC
.,TRBV5-1,TRBD2,TRBJ2-2,CASSLGGTTNTGELFF,TGCGCCAGCAGCTTGGGCGGGACTACTAACACCGGGGAGCTGTTTTTT
few,TRBV18,.,TRBJ1-4,CASSPSALATNEKLFF,TGTGCCAGCTCACCTAGCGCGTTGGCGACTAATGAAAAACTGTTTTTT
.,TRBV14,.,TRBJ1-4,CASSQRGSTNEKLFF,TGTGCCAGCAGCCAAAGGGGGAGCACCAATGAAAAACTGTTTTTT
.,TRBV7-9,.,TRBJ2-5,CASSYGRNQETQYF,TGTGCCAGCAGCTACGGACGTAACCAAGAGACCCAGTACTTC
many,TRBV29-1,.,TRBJ2-7,CSVEAERAYEQYF,TGCAGCGTTGAGGCCGAGCGAGCCTACGAGCAGTACTTC
.,TRBV4-1,TRBD2,TRBJ2-1,CASSQEGLALNEQFF,TGCGCCAGCAGCCAAGAGGGACTAGCGCTGAATGAGCAGTTCTTC
many,TRBV5-1,.,TRBJ2-7,CASSLAPTAVSSYEQYF,TGCGCCAGCAGCTTGGCGCCAACGGCGGTTAGCTCCTACGAGCAGTACTTC
many,TRBV20-1,.,TRBJ2-3,CSATLVRADTQYF,TGCAGTGCGACTCTAGTTAGGGCAGATACGCAGTATTTT
many,TRBV10-1,TRBD1,TRBJ2-1,CASSGDRKTYNEQFF,TGCGCCAGCAGTGGGGACAGGAAGACCTACAATGAGCAGTTCTTC
many,TRBV19,.,TRBJ1-1,CASSIDSMNTEAFF,TGTGCCAGTAGTATAGACAGCATGAACACTGAAGCTTTCTTT
many,TRBV12-3/TRBV12-4,.,TRBJ1-3,CASSQSGAGNTIYF,TGTGCCAGCAGCCAGTCGGGGGCCGGAAACACCATATATTTT
.,TRBV29-1,.,TRBJ1-3,CSCLAASGNTIYF,TGCAGCTGTCTCGCAGCCTCTGGAAACACCATATATTTT
many,TRBV10-3,.,TRBJ2-1,CATQTQNNEQFF,TGTGCCACACAGACCCAAAACAATGAGCAGTTCTTC
.,TRBV4-1,.,TRBJ1-1,CASSQGGREAFF,TGCGCCAGCAGCCAAGGAGGGAGGGAAGCTTTCTTT
many,TRBV7-8,TRBD2,TRBJ2-5,CASGASRESGRARETQYF,TGTGCCAGCGGAGCGTCCCGAGAGAGCGGGAGGGCCCGAGAGACCCAGTACTTC
many,TRBV18,TRBD1,TRBJ1-2,CASSLRQGGRDGYTF,TGTGCCAGCTCACTGAGACAGGGAGGTCGGGATGGCTACACCTTC